The sample holds a few counts of the clone carrying this T cell receptor (beta chain). Its antigen is unidentified. The germline gives CDR1 MNHEY, CDR2 SVGEGT. Trimming removed 2 bases from V and 0 bases from J, with 15 bases in between. There are 17 residues in the CDR3. The data stem from a study of T cell repertoires in cytomegalovirus infection. On the study more broadly: Alongside well-studied HLA-B-restricted CMV epitopes, recently identified HLA-C-restricted CMV epitopes were also used. Indications came from public TCR beta signatures; they pointed to CMV infection and to a matching HLA type.

Study results and limitations: Using cumulative public TCR beta family frequency, the authors identified those who carried CMV together with the relevant HLA. HLA-C-restricted TCR beta clonotypes specific for CMV led the ex vivo response.

TCRdb analysed the reads with MiXCR anew, one entry per CDR3 protein. This sample yields approximately 910,000 distinct CDR3 sequences, of which less than 35% are seen a single time; about 14% belongs to the top ten. This TCR was sampled from a human donor in good health (CMV status not recorded). Some clones in this sample may be carry-over from other donors' samples. V and J are TRBV6-2 or TRBV6-3 and TRBJ2-3, with D possibly called TRBD1 or TRBD2 (5 bases each). Sequenced material: cultured CD8+ T cells from PBMCs, taken from culture after CMV antigen stimulation. The CDR3, as DNA: TGTGCCAGCAGTTACAAGAGGGACGGCGAAAGCACAGATACGCAGTATTTT. Its translation is CASSYKRDGESTDTQYF.